This T cell receptor beta chain originates from a study of shared clonotypes between healthy human individuals. Study background: Per-donor plates numbered three CD4 naive, three CD4 memory, two CD8 naive and one CD8 memory.

The CDR3 consists of 13 residues. CDR1 MNHEY and CDR2 SVGAGI come from the germline V gene. V was clipped by 4 bases and J by 5 bases; unmatched bases: 2. This clone was observed once. The method was immunoSEQ multiplex PCR; TCRdb's version includes in-frame clones alone and lacks a portion of them. The data show about 2.4 million clones, approximately 90% seen once. The chain combines TRBV6-5 with TRBJ2-5, with TRBD2 matching over 9 bases. Input material: naive CD4+ T cells sorted from blood. Subset described: CD45RA+ positively selected. This TCR was recovered from a man aged 18 to 29 in good health. This CDR3 is CASSFGLAETQYF. The CDR3 region has the DNA TGTGCCAGCAGTTTTGGACTAGCGGAGACCCAGTACTTC.